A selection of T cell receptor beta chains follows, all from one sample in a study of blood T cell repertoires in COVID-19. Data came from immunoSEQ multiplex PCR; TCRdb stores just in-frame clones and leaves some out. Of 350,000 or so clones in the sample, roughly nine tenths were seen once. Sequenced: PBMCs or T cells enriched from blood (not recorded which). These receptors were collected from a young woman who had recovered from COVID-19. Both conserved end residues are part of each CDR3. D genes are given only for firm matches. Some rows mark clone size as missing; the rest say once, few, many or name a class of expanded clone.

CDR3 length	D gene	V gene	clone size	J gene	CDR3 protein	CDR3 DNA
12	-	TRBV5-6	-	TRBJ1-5	CASSLLHQPQHF	TGTGCCAGCAGCTTACTCCATCAGCCCCAGCATTTT
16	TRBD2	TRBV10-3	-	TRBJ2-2	CAISGASGQNTGELFF	TGTGCCATCAGTGGGGCTAGCGGGCAGAACACCGGGGAGCTGTTTTTT
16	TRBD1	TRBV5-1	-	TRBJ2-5	CASSSDRVDYQETQYF	TGCGCCAGCAGCTCGGACAGGGTAGACTACCAAGAGACCCAGTACTTC
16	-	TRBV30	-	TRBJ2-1	CAWSTSTQVIGNEQFF	TGTGCCTGGAGTACCTCTACCCAGGTTATCGGCAATGAGCAGTTCTTC
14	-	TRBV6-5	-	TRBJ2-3	CASSLTTSTDTQYF	TGTGCCAGCAGTTTGACTACAAGCACAGATACGCAGTATTTT
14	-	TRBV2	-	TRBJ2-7	CASKKLPGEVEQYF	TGTGCCAGCAAGAAGTTGCCGGGTGAGGTCGAGCAGTACTTC
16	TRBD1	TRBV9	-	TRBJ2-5	CASSPRARGLVETQYF	TGTGCCAGCAGCCCAAGGGCGAGGGGGCTCGTAGAGACCCAGTACTTC
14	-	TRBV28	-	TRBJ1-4	CASSFMRATEKLFF	TGTGCCAGCAGTTTTATGAGGGCCACTGAAAAACTGTTTTTT
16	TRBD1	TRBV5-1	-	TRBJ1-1	CASSLGPQGANTEAFF	TGCGCCAGCAGCTTGGGCCCCCAGGGGGCAAACACTGAAGCTTTCTTT
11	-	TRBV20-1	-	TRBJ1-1	CSASMATEAFF	TGCAGTGCTAGCATGGCAACTGAAGCTTTCTTT
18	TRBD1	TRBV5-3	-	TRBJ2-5	CARSPETGQGIPKETQYF	TGTGCCAGAAGCCCGGAGACGGGACAGGGTATACCAAAAGAGACCCAGTACTTC
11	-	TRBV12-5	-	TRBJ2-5	CAPGFGETQYF	TGTGCCCCGGGGTTCGGGGAGACCCAGTACTTC
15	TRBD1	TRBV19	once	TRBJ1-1	CASSTLDRGLHEAFF	TGTGCCAGTAGTACCCTTGACAGGGGGTTACATGAAGCTTTCTTT
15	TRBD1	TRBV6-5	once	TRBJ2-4	CASSYSWDRGGIQYF	TGTGCCAGCAGTTACTCCTGGGACAGGGGTGGCATTCAGTACTTC
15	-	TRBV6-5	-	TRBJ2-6	CASTPGLSGANVLTF	TGTGCCAGCACTCCTGGCCTCTCTGGGGCCAACGTCCTGACTTTC
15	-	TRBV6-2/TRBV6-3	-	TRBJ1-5	CASSQPNRGEGPQHF	TGTGCCAGCAGCCAGCCCAACAGAGGTGAGGGGCCCCAGCATTTT
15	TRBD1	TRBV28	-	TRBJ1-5	CASRTRTGGNQPQHF	TGTGCCAGCAGAACCCGGACAGGGGGCAATCAGCCCCAGCATTTT
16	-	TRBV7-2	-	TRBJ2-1	CASSLVRGQGSNEQFF	TGTGCCAGCAGCTTAGTACGTGGCCAGGGCTCCAATGAGCAGTTCTTC
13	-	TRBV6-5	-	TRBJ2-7	CASRGDSFYEQYF	TGTGCCAGCAGAGGGGACTCCTTCTACGAGCAGTACTTC
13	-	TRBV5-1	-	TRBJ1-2	CASSPQSGYGYTF	TGCGCCAGCAGCCCTCAGTCTGGTTATGGCTACACCTTC
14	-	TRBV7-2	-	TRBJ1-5	CASSLATMAGPQHF	TGTGCCAGCAGCTTAGCTACCATGGCGGGGCCCCAGCATTTT
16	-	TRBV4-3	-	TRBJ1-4	CASSQDGDQSDEKLFF	TGCGCCAGCAGCCAAGATGGAGATCAGTCGGATGAAAAACTGTTTTTT
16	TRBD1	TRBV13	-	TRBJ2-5	CASSHKDRGWSETQYF	TGTGCCAGCAGCCATAAAGACAGGGGATGGTCCGAGACCCAGTACTTC
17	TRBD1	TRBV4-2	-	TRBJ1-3	CASRPDRGGSSGNTIYF	TGTGCCAGCAGACCGGACAGGGGGGGAAGCTCTGGAAACACCATATATTTT
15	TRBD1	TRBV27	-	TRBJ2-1	CASRGADRAVNEQFF	TGTGCCAGCAGGGGGGCTGACAGGGCCGTCAATGAGCAGTTCTTC
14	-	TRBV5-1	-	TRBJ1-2	CASSFRETHYGYTF	TGCGCCAGCAGCTTTCGGGAGACTCACTATGGCTACACCTTC
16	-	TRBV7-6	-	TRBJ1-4	CASSSGVSLLGEKLFF	TGTGCCAGCAGCTCAGGGGTTTCCCTGCTGGGTGAAAAACTGTTTTTT
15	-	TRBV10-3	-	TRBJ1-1	CAISHTIIGGTEAFF	TGTGCCATCAGCCATACCATTATAGGGGGCACTGAAGCTTTCTTT
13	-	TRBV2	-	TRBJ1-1	CASSGPANTEAFF	TGTGCCAGCAGTGGGCCCGCAAACACTGAAGCTTTCTTT
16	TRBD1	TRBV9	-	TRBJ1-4	CASSVAGGASDEKLFF	TGTGCCAGCAGCGTAGCAGGGGGAGCCTCGGATGAAAAACTGTTTTTT
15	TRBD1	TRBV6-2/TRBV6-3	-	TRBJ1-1	CASSTRQGRDTEAFF	TGTGCCAGCAGTACACGACAGGGGAGAGATACTGAAGCTTTCTTT
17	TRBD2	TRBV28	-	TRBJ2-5	CASRLPGSSGGQETQYF	TGTGCCAGCAGACTTCCTGGATCTAGCGGGGGGCAAGAGACCCAGTACTTC
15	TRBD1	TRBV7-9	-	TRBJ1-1	CASSSNRGLDTEAFF	TGTGCCAGCAGCTCCAACAGGGGGCTGGACACTGAAGCTTTCTTT
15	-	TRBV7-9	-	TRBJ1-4	CASSRQAATNEKLFF	TGTGCCAGCAGCCGTCAGGCCGCAACTAATGAAAAACTGTTTTTT
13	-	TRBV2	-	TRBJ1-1	CASRKEGWTEAFF	TGTGCCAGCAGAAAGGAGGGGTGGACTGAAGCTTTCTTT
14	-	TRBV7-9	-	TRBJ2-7	CASSPSALAYEQYF	TGTGCCAGCAGCCCCAGTGCTCTAGCGTACGAGCAGTACTTC
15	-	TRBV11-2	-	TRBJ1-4	CASSSLTRSNEKLFF	TGTGCCAGCAGCTCTCTGACACGTTCTAATGAAAAACTGTTTTTT
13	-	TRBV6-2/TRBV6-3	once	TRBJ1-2	CASTPLRLAGYTF	TGTGCCAGCACCCCGCTGCGACTGGCTGGCTACACCTTC
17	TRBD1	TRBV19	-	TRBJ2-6	CASSMKRGLAGANVLTF	TGTGCCAGTAGTATGAAGAGGGGGCTAGCTGGGGCCAACGTCCTGACTTTC
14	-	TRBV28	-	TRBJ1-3	CASRGATWGNTIYF	TGTGCCAGCCGCGGGGCAACGTGGGGAAACACCATATATTTT
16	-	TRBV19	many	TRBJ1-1	CASSIGSSGRHTEAFF	TGTGCCAGTAGTATAGGATCCTCCGGGAGACACACTGAAGCTTTCTTT
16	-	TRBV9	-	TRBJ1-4	CASSVKRGRGNEKLFF	TGTGCCAGCAGCGTTAAGAGGGGCAGGGGTAATGAAAAACTGTTTTTT
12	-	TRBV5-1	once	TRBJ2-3	CASSLHSDTQYF	TGCGCCAGCAGCTTGCATTCAGATACGCAGTATTTT
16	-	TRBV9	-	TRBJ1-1	CASSVGGNHLNTEAFF	TGTGCCAGCAGCGTAGGTGGCAACCATTTGAACACTGAAGCTTTCTTT
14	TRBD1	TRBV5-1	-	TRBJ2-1	CASSARTGNNEQFF	TGCGCCAGCAGCGCCCGGACAGGAAACAATGAGCAGTTCTTC
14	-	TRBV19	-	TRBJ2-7	CASSRSRDTYEQYF	TGTGCCAGTAGTAGGTCTCGGGACACCTACGAGCAGTACTTC
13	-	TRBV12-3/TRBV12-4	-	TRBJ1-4	CASSPQGPEKLFF	TGTGCCAGCAGCCCCCAGGGTCCTGAAAAACTGTTTTTT
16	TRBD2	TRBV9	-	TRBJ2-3	CASSSRTSGGADTQYF	TGTGCCAGCAGCTCCCGGACTAGCGGGGGTGCAGATACGCAGTATTTT
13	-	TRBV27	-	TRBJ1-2	CASSFRLGRGYTF	TGTGCCAGCAGTTTTCGGCTGGGGCGGGGCTACACCTTC
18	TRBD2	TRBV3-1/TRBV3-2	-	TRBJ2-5	CASSHPTSGGEYQETQYF	TGTGCCAGCAGCCACCCGACTAGCGGGGGGGAGTACCAAGAGACCCAGTACTTC
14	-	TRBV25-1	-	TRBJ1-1	CASSGRGKNTEAFF	TGTGCCAGCAGTGGAAGGGGAAAGAACACTGAAGCTTTCTTT
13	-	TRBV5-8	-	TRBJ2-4	CASSLIQGNIQYF	TGTGCCAGCAGTCTAATCCAGGGGAACATTCAGTACTTC
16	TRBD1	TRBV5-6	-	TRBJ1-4	CASSVTGQGYNEKLFF	TGTGCCAGCAGCGTCACGGGACAGGGCTATAATGAAAAACTGTTTTTT
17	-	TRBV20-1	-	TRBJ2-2	CSASVAGGGRYTGELFF	TGCAGTGCTAGTGTAGCCGGAGGGGGCCGGTACACCGGGGAGCTGTTTTTT
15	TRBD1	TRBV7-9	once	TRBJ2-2	CASRATGLNTGELFF	TGTGCCAGCAGAGCGACAGGGCTGAACACCGGGGAGCTGTTTTTT